The 22 T cell receptor beta chains in this list originate from one sample, sequenced in a study of T cell responses to AZD1222 COVID-19 vaccine. Clones were sequenced by immunoSEQ multiplex PCR, and TCRdb holds only the in-frame ones, with some missing. The profile shows approximately 73,000 clones, less than 90% of them singletons. Sequenced material: peripheral blood, taken on day 0 of AZD1222 vaccination. The source of these receptors is an adult in good health.

This clone was recorded a few times. The chain joins TRBV5-4 to TRBJ2-1; TRBD2 matches 10 bases. The length of the CDR3 is 15 residues. From germline, CDR1 is SGHNT and CDR2 YYREEE (reference sequence). J gave up 7 bases and V 2 bases, and 6 bases lay outside the gene matches. DNA of the CDR3: TGTGCCAGCAGCTTAGCGGGGGGGCTAATGAATGAGCAGTTCTTC. Translating it yields CASSLAGGLMNEQFF.

This chain uses TRBV5-1 with TRBJ2-1; D remains ambiguous. The V end was cut by 4 bases, the J end by 6 bases, with 11 bases between. The V gene's germline CDR1 is SGHRS and CDR2 YFSETQ. This CDR3 is built from 13 residues. The CDR3 nucleotides are TGCGCCAGCAGCCCCCCCCGCAGCAATGAGCAGTTCTTC. It translates to CASSPPRSNEQFF.

The CDR3 nucleotides read TGTGCCAGCAGCACATGGACTAGCGGGGGCCGTGACACCGGGGAGCTGTTTTTT. Translating gives CASSTWTSGGRDTGELFF. The chain has TRBV7-3 and TRBJ2-2, with 13 positions matching TRBD2. The CDR3 sequence is 18 residues long. Germline V lookup: CDR1 SGHTA, CDR2 FQGTGA. V lost 5 bases and J lost 3; bases outside the gene matches: 9.

This chain uses TRBV5-1 with TRBJ1-5; 7 bases agree with TRBD1. The CDR3 loop spans 15 amino acids. Germline V gene sequence: CDR1 SGHRS, CDR2 YFSETQ. With V trimmed by 4 bases and J by 3 bases, 7 bases remained unmatched. The CDR3 DNA reads as TGCGCCAGCAGCCCGACAGGGTCAAACAATCAGCCCCAGCATTTT. Its protein is CASSPTGSNNQPQHF. The full variable domain, its missing parts supplied by reference TRBV5-1 and TRBJ1-5, is KAGVTQTPRYLIKTRGQQVTLSCSPISGHRSVSWYQQTPGQGLQFLFEYFSETQRNKGNFPGRFSGRQFSNSRSEMNVSTLELGDSALYLCASSPTGSNNQPQHFGDGTRLSIL.

This chain connects TRBV12-3 or TRBV12-4 to TRBJ1-1; no firm D call. CDR3 length: 13 amino acids. Between the trimmed V and J ends, which lost 6 bases and 2 bases, there was a span of 10 bases. The chain's CDR3 is CASSSGANTEAFF. The CDR3 region has the DNA TGTGCCAGCAGCTCGGGAGCTAACACTGAAGCTTTCTTT.

V and J are TRBV29-1 and TRBJ1-1; D unclear. V was shortened by 1 base and J by 8 bases, with 5 bases between the two germline ends. Germline assignment: CDR1 SQVTM and CDR2 ANQGSEA. This CDR3 has 10 residues. This CDR3 is CSVEGGEAFF. The CDR3 DNA follows: TGCAGCGTTGAAGGCGGCGAAGCTTTCTTT.

The chain carries TRBV7-2 and TRBJ2-2, with 7 bases identical to TRBD1. This CDR3 has 14 amino acids. CDR1 SGHTA and CDR2 FQGNSA come from the germline V gene. The trim removed 5 bases at V and 7 bases at J, leaving 7 bases unmatched. CDR3 sequence: CASSLLSGGGELFF. The CDR3 coding sequence is TGTGCCAGCAGCCTACTATCAGGGGGCGGGGAGCTGTTTTTT.

This rearrangement joins TRBV4-2 to TRBJ2-6; D perhaps matches TRBD2 (6 bases). CDR1 and CDR2 from the germline V gene are LGHNA and YNFKEQ. The CDR3 has 19 residues. Trimming left V 2 bases short and J 0 bases short, with 17 bases between. The CDR3 region has the DNA TGTGCCAGCAGCCAAACCGGGGGACGGACCCGCTCTGGGGCCAACGTCCTGACTTTC. Its translation: CASSQTGGRTRSGANVLTF.

The chain employs TRBV10-3 and TRBJ2-7; the match to TRBD1 covers 10 bases. Per the germline V gene, CDR1 is ENHRY and CDR2 is SYGVKD. Germline trimming cut 3 bases from V and 3 bases from J; bases unmatched to any gene: 5. This CDR3 spans 15 amino acids. The CDR3 region has the DNA TGTGCCATCAGTGACGGGACAGGGGAACTCTACGAGCAGTACTTC. Translated, it gives CAISDGTGELYEQYF.

This sequence joins TRBV6-6 and TRBJ1-2; D gene uncertain. CDR1 is MNHNY, CDR2 SVGAGI, per germline (reference sequence). Trimming took 7 bases from V and 4 from J, leaving 13 bases between them. The CDR3 spans 13 residues. The CDR3 sequence: CASIIDPTYGYTF. Here the CDR3 DNA reads TGTGCCAGCATTATAGACCCAACCTATGGCTACACCTTC.

The chain has TRBV30 and TRBJ2-1, with a tentative D call TRBD2 (5 bases). The V and J ends lost 2 bases and 4 bases respectively, with 12 bases between them. This CDR3 has 14 amino acids. CDR1 GTSNPN and CDR2 SVGIG come from the germline V gene (reference sequence). CDR3 residues: CAWSISSGYNEQFF. The CDR3 DNA sequence: TGTGCCTGGAGTATCTCTTCGGGGTACAATGAGCAGTTCTTC.

The chain recombines TRBV12-3 or TRBV12-4 with TRBJ2-1; unclear D gene. The CDR3 runs 11 residues. V was cut by 5 bases and J by 7 bases, with 6 bases left in between. This CDR3 reads CASSLLNEQFF. DNA for the CDR3: TGTGCCAGCAGTCTTCTTAATGAGCAGTTCTTC.

This clone has just one count. The chain links TRBV5-1 to TRBJ2-2; D ambiguous. Trimming stripped 5 bases from V and 5 bases from J, with 10 bases between. Germline values: CDR1 SGHRS, CDR2 YFSETQ. This CDR3 is built from 13 residues. The CDR3 here is CASSGKGTGELFF. CDR3 nucleotide sequence: TGCGCCAGCAGTGGGAAAGGGACCGGGGAGCTGTTTTTT.

The CDR3 loop is CASDDGSQITEAFF. CDR3 bases: TGTGCCAGCGATGACGGGTCCCAAATCACTGAAGCTTTCTTT. The V call is TRBV6-5, the J call TRBJ1-1; D is uncertain. Germline V gene data show CDR1 as MNHEY and CDR2 as SVGAGI. V was cut by 8 bases and J by 4 bases, with 17 bases left in between. This CDR3 region has 14 residues.

This clone was detected only once. This rearrangement joins TRBV7-3 to TRBJ1-2, with a tentative D call TRBD1 (5 bases). V shed 5 bases and J shed 2 bases, with 12 bases lying between them. The CDR3 is made up of 14 amino acids. CDR1 and CDR2 from the germline V gene are SGHTA and FQGTGA. The CDR3 is CASSQGTSNYGYTF. The DNA of the CDR3 is TGTGCCAGCAGCCAGGGTACCTCCAACTATGGCTACACCTTC.

The chain couples TRBV18 to TRBJ1-1, with 7 bases fitting TRBD1. With 5 bases clipped from V and 1 base from J, the junction kept 7 bases outside the gene matches. In germline, CDR1 is KGHSH, CDR2 LQKENI. The CDR3 has 15 amino acids. As DNA, the CDR3 is TGTGCCAGCTCATCCCAGGACAGGTCGAACACTGAAGCTTTCTTT. Translating gives CASSSQDRSNTEAFF.

The chain combines TRBV2 with TRBJ2-7; 7 nucleotides agree with TRBD2. The CDR3 loop spans 15 amino acids. Germline V gene data show CDR1 as SNHLY and CDR2 as FYNNEI. J lost 0 bases, V lost 4 bases, and 6 bases had no gene match. The CDR3 protein is CASSGAGVVSYEQYF. In nucleotides, the CDR3 is TGTGCCAGCAGTGGGGCGGGGGTTGTCTCCTACGAGCAGTACTTC.

The chain carries TRBV28 and TRBJ1-2; D may be TRBD1 (6 bases). V shed 2 bases and J shed 4 bases, with 14 bases lying between them. Germline lookup yields CDR1 MDHEN and CDR2 SYDVKM. The CDR3 extends over 15 amino acids. DNA of the CDR3: TGTGCCAGCAGTTTAAAGTTGGGGGGCGTCTATGGCTACACCTTC. Encoded protein: CASSLKLGGVYGYTF.

This rearrangement joins TRBV5-1 to TRBJ1-5; 7 positions match TRBD1. V shed 4 bases and J 0 bases; nucleotides not matched to a gene: 7. The CDR3 runs 16 residues. Germline assignment: CDR1 SGHRS and CDR2 YFSETQ. The CDR3 region has the DNA TGCGCCAGCAGCCTGGGACAGCAATATAGCAATCAGCCCCAGCATTTT. Translated: CASSLGQQYSNQPQHF.

This sequence joins TRBV6-1 and TRBJ2-5; 10 bases line up with TRBD2. This CDR3 is built from 15 residues. The germline V gene has CDR1 MNHNS and CDR2 SASEGT. V was pared by 3 bases and J by 4 bases, with 5 bases of the junction left unmatched. The CDR3 DNA reads TGTGCCAGCAGTGATCCGGGACTAGCGAGAGAGACCCAGTACTTC. Its protein product is CASSDPGLARETQYF.

The V gene is TRBV11-1, the J gene TRBJ1-1; 7 positions agree with TRBD1. The germline gives CDR1 SGHAT, CDR2 FQDESV (reference sequence). The V segment lost 5 bases and the J segment 6 bases; nucleotides outside the gene matches: 9. The CDR3 runs to 14 residues. CDR3 protein: CASSRDNDRAEAFF. The CDR3 bases are TGTGCCAGCAGCCGAGATAACGACAGGGCTGAAGCTTTCTTT.

The table lists this clone with a few counts. This chain joins TRBV18 and TRBJ2-1; 7 bases fit TRBD1. The V gene end was trimmed by 0 bases and the J gene end by 7 bases; junction bases not matched to a gene: 3. Germline V CDR1 and CDR2: KGHSH, LQKENI. The CDR3 covers 14 residues. The CDR3 sequence: CASSPPATGNEQFF. For the CDR3, the DNA is TGTGCCAGCTCACCACCCGCGACAGGGAATGAGCAGTTCTTC.